This T cell receptor beta chain comes out of a study of T cell repertoires in cytomegalovirus infection. Study information: Public TCR beta signatures indicated both CMV infection and matching HLA type.

This clonotype was seen once. Its antigen is currently unknown. Via MiXCR, TCRdb re-called the reads, giving one row per CDR3 protein. The profile shows approximately 1,000,000 distinct CDR3 sequences, around 30% of them singletons. V lost 7 bases and J lost 0, with 15 bases in between. Looked up from germline, CDR1 is LNHDA and CDR2 is SQIVND (reference sequence). The CDR3 spans 15 residues. This TCR was sampled from a human donor in good health (CMV status not recorded). Some clones in this sample may be carry-over from other donors' samples. V and J are TRBV19 and TRBJ1-2; D might be TRBD1 (5 bases). The material sequenced was cultured CD8+ T cells from PBMCs, taken from culture after CMV antigen stimulation. CDR3 sequence reads: CASKVGEDTNYGYTF. In DNA form, the CDR3 reads TGTGCCAGTAAGGTGGGGGAGGACACTAACTATGGCTACACCTTC.